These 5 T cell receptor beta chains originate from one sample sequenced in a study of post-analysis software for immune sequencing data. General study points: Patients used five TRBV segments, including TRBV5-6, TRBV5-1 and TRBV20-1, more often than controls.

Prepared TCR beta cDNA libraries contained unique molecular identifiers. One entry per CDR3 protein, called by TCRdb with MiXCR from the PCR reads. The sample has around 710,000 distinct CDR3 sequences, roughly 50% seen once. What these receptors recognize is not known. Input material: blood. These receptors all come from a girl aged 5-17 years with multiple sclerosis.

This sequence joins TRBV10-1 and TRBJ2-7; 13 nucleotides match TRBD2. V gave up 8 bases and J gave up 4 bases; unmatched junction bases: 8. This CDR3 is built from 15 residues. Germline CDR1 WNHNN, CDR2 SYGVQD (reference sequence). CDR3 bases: TGCGCCAGCGCCGGGGGGACTAGCGGGACTTACGAGCAGTACTTC. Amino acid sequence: CASAGGTSGTYEQYF.

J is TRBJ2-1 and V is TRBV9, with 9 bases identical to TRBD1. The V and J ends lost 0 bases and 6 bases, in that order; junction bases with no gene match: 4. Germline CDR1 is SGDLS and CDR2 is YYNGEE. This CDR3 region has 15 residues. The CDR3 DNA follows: TGTGCCAGCAGCGTAGCAGGGACAGGGACCAATGAGCAGTTCTTC. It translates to CASSVAGTGTNEQFF.

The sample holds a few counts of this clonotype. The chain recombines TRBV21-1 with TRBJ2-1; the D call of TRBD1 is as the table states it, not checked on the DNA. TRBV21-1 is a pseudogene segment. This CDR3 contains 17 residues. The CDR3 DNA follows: TGTGCCAGCAGCCAGCGGACAGGAGAAAGGTTTTACAATGAGCAGTTCTTC. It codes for CASSQRTGERFYNEQFF.

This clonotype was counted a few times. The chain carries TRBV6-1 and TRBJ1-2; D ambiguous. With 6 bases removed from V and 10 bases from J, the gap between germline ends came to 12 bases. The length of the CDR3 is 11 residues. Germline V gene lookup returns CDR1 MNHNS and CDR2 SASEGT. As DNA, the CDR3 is TGTGCCAGCAGGGAGAGGCGAGCCTACACCTTC. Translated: CASRERRAYTF.

The CDR3 DNA is TGTGCCAGCGGGGGGACTAGCGGGCCTCAGGATGAGCAGTTCTTC. This gives the protein CASGGTSGPQDEQFF. The chain carries TRBV12-3 or TRBV12-4 and TRBJ2-1; the match to TRBD2 covers 12 bases. The CDR3 spans 15 residues. J gave up 8 bases and V 8 bases, and 10 bases lay outside the gene matches.